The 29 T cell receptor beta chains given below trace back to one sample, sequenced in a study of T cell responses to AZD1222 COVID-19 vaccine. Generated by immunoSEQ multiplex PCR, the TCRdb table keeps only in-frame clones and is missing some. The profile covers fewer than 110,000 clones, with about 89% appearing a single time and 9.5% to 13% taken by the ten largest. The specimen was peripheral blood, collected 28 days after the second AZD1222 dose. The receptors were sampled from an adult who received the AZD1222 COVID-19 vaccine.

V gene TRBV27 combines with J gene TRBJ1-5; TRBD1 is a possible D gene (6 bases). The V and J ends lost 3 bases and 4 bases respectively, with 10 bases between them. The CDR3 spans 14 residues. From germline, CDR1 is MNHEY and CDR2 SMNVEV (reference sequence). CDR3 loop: CASSLFRGNQPQHF. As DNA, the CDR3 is TGTGCCAGCAGTTTGTTCAGGGGTAATCAGCCCCAGCATTTT.

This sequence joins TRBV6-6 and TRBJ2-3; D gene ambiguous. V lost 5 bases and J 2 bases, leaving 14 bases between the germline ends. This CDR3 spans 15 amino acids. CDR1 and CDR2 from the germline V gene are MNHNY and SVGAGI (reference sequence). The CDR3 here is CASSPDGYYTDTQYF. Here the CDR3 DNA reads TGTGCCAGCAGTCCAGATGGCTATTACACAGATACGCAGTATTTT.

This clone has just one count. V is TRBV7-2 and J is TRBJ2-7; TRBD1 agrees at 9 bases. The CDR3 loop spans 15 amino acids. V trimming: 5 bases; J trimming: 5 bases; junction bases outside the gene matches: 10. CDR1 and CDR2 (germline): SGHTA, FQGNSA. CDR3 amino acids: CASSLLPGQGDEQYF. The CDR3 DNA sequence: TGTGCCAGCAGCCTACTCCCGGGACAGGGAGACGAGCAGTACTTC.

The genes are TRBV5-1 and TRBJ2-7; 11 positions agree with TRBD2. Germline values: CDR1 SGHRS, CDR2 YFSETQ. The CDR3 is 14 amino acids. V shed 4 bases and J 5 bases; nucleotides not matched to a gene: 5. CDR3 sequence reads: CASSLGTSGDEQYF. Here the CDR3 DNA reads TGCGCCAGCAGCCTGGGGACTAGCGGAGACGAGCAGTACTTC.

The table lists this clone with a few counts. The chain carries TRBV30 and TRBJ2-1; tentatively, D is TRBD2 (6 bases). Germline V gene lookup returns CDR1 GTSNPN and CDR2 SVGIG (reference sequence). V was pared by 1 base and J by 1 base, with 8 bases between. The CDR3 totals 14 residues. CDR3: CAWSGGVSYNEQFF. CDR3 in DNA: TGTGCCTGGAGTGGGGGGGTTTCCTACAATGAGCAGTTCTTC.

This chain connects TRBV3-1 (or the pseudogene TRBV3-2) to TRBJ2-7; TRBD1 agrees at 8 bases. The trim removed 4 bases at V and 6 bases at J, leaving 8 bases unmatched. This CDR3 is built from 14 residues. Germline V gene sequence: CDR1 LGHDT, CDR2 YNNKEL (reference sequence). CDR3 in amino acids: CASSLPDRAGEQYF. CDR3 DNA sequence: TGTGCCAGCAGCCTACCGGACAGGGCGGGCGAGCAGTACTTC.

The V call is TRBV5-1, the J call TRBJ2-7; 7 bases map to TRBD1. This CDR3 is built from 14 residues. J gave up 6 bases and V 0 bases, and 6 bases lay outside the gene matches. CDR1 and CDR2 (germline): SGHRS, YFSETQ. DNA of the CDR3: TGCGCCAGCAGCTTGGAACGGACAGGAGTCGAGCAGTACTTC. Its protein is CASSLERTGVEQYF.

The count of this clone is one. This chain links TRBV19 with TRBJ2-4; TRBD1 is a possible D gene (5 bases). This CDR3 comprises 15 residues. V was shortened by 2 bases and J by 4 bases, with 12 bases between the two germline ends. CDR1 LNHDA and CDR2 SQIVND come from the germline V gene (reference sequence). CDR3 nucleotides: TGTGCCAGTAGTATAAGGGAAGGGGATAAAAACATTCAGTACTTC. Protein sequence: CASSIREGDKNIQYF.

The CDR3 sequence: CASSQDPGGIEKLFF. DNA of the CDR3: TGCGCCAGCAGCCAAGACCCAGGGGGAATTGAAAAACTGTTTTTT. The chain employs TRBV4-1 and TRBJ1-4; 7 positions agree with TRBD1. Trimming removed 0 bases from V and 7 bases from J; junction bases left unmatched: 5. Germline CDR1 reads MGHRA; CDR2 reads YSYEKL. CDR3 size: 15 residues.

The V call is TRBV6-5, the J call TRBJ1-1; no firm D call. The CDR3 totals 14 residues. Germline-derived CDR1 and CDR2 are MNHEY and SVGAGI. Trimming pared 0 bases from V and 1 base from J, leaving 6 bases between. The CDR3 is CASSYSQRNTEAFF. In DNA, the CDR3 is TGTGCCAGCAGTTACTCCCAGAGGAACACTGAAGCTTTCTTT.

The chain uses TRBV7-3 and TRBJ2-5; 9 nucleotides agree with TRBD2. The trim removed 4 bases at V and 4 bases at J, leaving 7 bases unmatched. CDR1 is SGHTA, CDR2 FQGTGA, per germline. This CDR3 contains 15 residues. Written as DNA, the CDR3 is TGTGCCAGCAGCTCTGGGGGTAGCGGGGGAGAGACCCAGTACTTC. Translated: CASSSGGSGGETQYF. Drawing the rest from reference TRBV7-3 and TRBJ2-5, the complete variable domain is GAGVSQTPSNKVTEKGKYVELRCDPISGHTALYWYRQSLGQGPEFLIYFQGTGAADDSGLPNDRFFAVRPEGSVSTLKIQRTERGDSAVYLCASSSGGSGGETQYFGPGTRLLVL.

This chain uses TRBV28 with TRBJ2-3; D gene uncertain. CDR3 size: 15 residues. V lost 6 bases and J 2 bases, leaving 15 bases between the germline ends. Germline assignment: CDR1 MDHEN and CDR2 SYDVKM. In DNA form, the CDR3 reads TGTGCCAGCAGGGCCCTACGGCTACCCACAGATACGCAGTATTTT. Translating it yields CASRALRLPTDTQYF.

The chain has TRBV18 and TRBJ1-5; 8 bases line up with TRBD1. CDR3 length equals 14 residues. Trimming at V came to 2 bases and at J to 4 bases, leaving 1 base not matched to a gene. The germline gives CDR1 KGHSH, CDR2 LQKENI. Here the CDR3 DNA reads TGTGCCAGCTCACCAAACAGGGGGAATCAGCCCCAGCATTTT. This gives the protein CASSPNRGNQPQHF.

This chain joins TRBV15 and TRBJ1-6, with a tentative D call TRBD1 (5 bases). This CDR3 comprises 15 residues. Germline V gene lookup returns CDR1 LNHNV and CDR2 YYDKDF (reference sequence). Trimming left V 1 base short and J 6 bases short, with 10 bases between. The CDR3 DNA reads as TGTGCCACCAGCAGAGTGCCAGGGTCTAATTCACCCCTCCACTTT. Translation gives CATSRVPGSNSPLHF.

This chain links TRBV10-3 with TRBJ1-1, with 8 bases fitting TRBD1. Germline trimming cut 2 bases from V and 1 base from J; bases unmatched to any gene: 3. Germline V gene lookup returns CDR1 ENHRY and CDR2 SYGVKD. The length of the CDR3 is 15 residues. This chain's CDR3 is CAISEAGTGNTEAFF. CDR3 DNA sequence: TGTGCCATCAGTGAGGCCGGGACAGGGAACACTGAAGCTTTCTTT.

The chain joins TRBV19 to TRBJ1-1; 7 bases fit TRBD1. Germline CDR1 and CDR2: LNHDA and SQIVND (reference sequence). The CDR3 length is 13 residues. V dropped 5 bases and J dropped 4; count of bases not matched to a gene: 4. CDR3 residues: CASSQGGITEAFF. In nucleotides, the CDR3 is TGTGCCAGTAGTCAGGGGGGAATCACTGAAGCTTTCTTT.

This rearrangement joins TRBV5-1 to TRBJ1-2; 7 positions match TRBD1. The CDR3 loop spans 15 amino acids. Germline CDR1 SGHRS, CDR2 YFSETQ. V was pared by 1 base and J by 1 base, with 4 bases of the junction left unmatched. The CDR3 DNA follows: TGCGCCAGCAGCTTGTGGGACAGAGTTAACTATGGCTACACCTTC. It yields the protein CASSLWDRVNYGYTF.

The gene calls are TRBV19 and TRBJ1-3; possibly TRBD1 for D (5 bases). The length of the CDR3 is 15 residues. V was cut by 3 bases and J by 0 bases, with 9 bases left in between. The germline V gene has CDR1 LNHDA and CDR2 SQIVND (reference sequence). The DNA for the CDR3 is TGTGCCAGTAGTATTGGGACCAGCTCTGGAAACACCATATATTTT. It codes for CASSIGTSSGNTIYF.

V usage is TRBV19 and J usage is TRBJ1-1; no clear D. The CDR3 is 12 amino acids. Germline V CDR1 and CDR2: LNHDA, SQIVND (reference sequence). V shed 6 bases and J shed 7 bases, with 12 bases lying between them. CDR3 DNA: TGTGCCAGTAGCCCCCCGGGGATTGAAGCTTTCTTT. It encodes CASSPPGIEAFF.

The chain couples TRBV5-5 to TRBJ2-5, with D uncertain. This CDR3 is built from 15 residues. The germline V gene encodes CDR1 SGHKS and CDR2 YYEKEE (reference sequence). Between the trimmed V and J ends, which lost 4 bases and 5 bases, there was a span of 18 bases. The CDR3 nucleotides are TGTGCCAGCAGCCCAAAGGATACATTTGTGGAGACCCAGTACTTC. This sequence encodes CASSPKDTFVETQYF.

DNA for the CDR3: TGTGCCAGCAGTTTCGACAGGGGGCTTTCCAACACTGAAGCTTTCTTT. This encodes CASSFDRGLSNTEAFF. The V gene is TRBV27, the J gene TRBJ1-1, with 10 positions matching TRBD1. This CDR3 has 16 amino acids. The germline gives CDR1 MNHEY, CDR2 SMNVEV (reference sequence). With 3 bases clipped from V and 2 bases from J, the junction kept 6 bases outside the gene matches.

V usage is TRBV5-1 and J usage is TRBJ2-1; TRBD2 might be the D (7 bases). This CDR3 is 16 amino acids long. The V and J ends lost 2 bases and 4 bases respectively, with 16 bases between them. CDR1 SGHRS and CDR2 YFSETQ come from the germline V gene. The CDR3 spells CASSFFGGAEYNEQFF. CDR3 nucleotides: TGCGCCAGCAGCTTTTTTGGGGGGGCCGAATACAATGAGCAGTTCTTC.

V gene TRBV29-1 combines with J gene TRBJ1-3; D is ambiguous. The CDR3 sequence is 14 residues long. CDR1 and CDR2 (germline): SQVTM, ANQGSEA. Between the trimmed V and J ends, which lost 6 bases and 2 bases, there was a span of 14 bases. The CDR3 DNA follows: TGCAGCGTAGCCTTTTGGGGTACTGGAAACACCATATATTTT. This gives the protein CSVAFWGTGNTIYF.

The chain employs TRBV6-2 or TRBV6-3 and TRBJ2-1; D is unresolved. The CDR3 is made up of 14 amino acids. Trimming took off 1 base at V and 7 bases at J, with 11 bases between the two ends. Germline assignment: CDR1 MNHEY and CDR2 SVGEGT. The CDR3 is CASSYYPIGNEQFF. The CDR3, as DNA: TGTGCCAGCAGTTACTACCCGATTGGGAATGAGCAGTTCTTC.

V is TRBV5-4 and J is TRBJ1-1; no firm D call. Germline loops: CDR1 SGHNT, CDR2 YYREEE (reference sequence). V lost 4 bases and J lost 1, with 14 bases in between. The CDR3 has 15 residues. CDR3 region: CASSPPGRTNTEAFF. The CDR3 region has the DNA TGTGCCAGCAGCCCCCCGGGCAGAACGAACACTGAAGCTTTCTTT.

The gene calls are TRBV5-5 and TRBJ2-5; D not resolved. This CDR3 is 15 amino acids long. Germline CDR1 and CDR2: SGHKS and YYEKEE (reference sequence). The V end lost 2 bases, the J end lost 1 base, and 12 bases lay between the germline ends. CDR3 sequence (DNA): TGTGCCAGCAGCTTTTCCTCGACCACCCAAGAGACCCAGTACTTC. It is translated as CASSFSSTTQETQYF.

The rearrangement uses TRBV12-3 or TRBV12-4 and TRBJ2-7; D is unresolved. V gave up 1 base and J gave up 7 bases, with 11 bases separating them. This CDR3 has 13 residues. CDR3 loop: CASSLVEPWEQYF. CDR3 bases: TGTGCCAGCAGTTTAGTGGAACCTTGGGAGCAGTACTTC.

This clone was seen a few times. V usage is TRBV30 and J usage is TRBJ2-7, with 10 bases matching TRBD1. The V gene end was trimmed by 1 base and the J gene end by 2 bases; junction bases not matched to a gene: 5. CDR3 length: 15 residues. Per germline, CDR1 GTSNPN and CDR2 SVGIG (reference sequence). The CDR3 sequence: CAWSGGTGDTYEQYF. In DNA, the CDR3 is TGTGCCTGGAGTGGTGGGACAGGGGATACCTACGAGCAGTACTTC. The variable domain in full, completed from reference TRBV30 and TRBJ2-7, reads SQTIHQWPATLVQPVGSPLSLECTVEGTSNPNLYWYRQAAGRGLQLLFYSVGIGQISSEVPQNLSASRPQDRQFILSSKKLLLSDSGFYLCAWSGGTGDTYEQYFGPGTRLTVT.

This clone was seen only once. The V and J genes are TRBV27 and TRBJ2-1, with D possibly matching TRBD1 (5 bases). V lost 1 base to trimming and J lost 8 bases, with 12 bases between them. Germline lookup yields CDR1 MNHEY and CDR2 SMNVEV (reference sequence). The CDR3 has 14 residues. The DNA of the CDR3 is TGTGCCAGCAGTTTATGGGGCGAGCAGGATGAGCAGTTCTTC. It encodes CASSLWGEQDEQFF.